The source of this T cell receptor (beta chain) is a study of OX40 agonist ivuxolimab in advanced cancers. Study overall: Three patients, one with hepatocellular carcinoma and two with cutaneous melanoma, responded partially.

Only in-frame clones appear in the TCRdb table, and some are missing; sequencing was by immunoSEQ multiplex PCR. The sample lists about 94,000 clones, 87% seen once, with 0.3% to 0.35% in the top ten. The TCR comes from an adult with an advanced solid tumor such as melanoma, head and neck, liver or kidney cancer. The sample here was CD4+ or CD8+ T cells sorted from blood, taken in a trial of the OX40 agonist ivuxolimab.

CDR3 nucleotides: TGTGCCAGCAGTGATACGGACAGGTTCTATGGCTACACCTTC. This sequence encodes CASSDTDRFYGYTF. The rearrangement uses TRBV6-1 and TRBJ1-2; 7 bases match TRBD1. Germline lookup yields CDR1 MNHNS and CDR2 SASEGT. The J segment lost 4 bases and the V segment lost 3 bases, leaving 5 bases of the junction unmatched. This CDR3 spans 14 amino acids.